This TCR beta chain was captured in a study of T cell changes during pregnancy in multiple sclerosis. The CDR3 is made up of 14 amino acids. Germline assignment: CDR1 MNHEY and CDR2 SMNVEV (reference sequence). V lost 3 bases and J 8 bases, leaving 13 bases between the germline ends. Sequencing used immunoSEQ multiplex PCR; TCRdb keeps in-frame clones, though not all of them. The table has 40,000 to 45,000 clones, roughly 90% seen once. This specimen was CD4+ T cells from peripheral blood mononuclear cells, taken in the third trimester of pregnancy. The TCR sequence derives from a female donor with multiple sclerosis, enrolled in a pregnancy study. V is TRBV27 and J is TRBJ1-4, with D possibly TRBD1 on 5 matching bases. The CDR3 region is CASSLWGGREKLFF. CDR3 bases: TGTGCCAGCAGTTTGTGGGGGGGAAGGGAAAAACTGTTTTTT.